The 6 T cell receptor beta chains below come from one sample, sequenced in a study of OX40 agonist ivuxolimab in advanced cancers. TCRdb's table, derived via immunoSEQ multiplex PCR, lists solely in-frame clones and lacks some. The sample records 100,000 or so clones, about 80% being singletons. The sample was CD4+ or CD8+ T cells sorted from blood, taken in a trial of the OX40 agonist ivuxolimab. The origin of the receptors is an adult with an advanced solid tumor such as melanoma, head and neck, liver or kidney cancer.

The chain couples TRBV5-6 to TRBJ1-2; D not certain. The V gene lost 4 bases and the J gene lost 8 bases, with 12 bases spanning the gap. The CDR3 covers 12 residues. CDR1 SGHDT and CDR2 YYEEEE come from the germline V gene. The CDR3 sequence is CASSPWASGYTF. As DNA, the CDR3 is TGTGCCAGCAGCCCGTGGGCGTCGGGCTACACCTTC.

The rearrangement joins TRBV4-2 to TRBJ2-7; D is unclear. Germline V gene sequence: CDR1 LGHNA, CDR2 YNFKEQ. V was clipped by 0 bases and J by 4 bases, with 10 bases between them. The CDR3 length is 14 residues. CDR3 DNA: TGTGCCAGCAGCCAAGATTGGGTCAGTTACGAGCAGTACTTC. This codes for CASSQDWVSYEQYF.

The V call is TRBV5-1, the J call TRBJ2-7, with 12 bases identical to TRBD2. J lost 5 bases, V lost 4 bases, and 4 bases had no gene match. The CDR3 runs 14 residues. Germline values: CDR1 SGHRS, CDR2 YFSETQ. CDR3 region: CASSTLAGGDEQYF. In DNA form, the CDR3 reads TGCGCCAGCAGCACCCTAGCGGGAGGGGACGAGCAGTACTTC. Supplemented by reference TRBV5-1 and TRBJ2-7, the full variable domain reads KAGVTQTPRYLIKTRGQQVTLSCSPISGHRSVSWYQQTPGQGLQFLFEYFSETQRNKGNFPGRFSGRQFSNSRSEMNVSTLELGDSALYLCASSTLAGGDEQYFGPGTRLTVT.

The rearrangement uses TRBV19 and TRBJ2-3; 9 bases agree with TRBD2. With V trimmed by 5 bases and J by 4 bases, 13 bases remained unmatched. Germline-derived CDR1 and CDR2 are LNHDA and SQIVND (reference sequence). The CDR3 has 17 residues. The CDR3 DNA sequence: TGTGCCAGTAGTTTCAGACAGCCGGGACTAGCCCCAGATACGCAGTATTTT. Protein sequence: CASSFRQPGLAPDTQYF.

This clone was observed a few times. The CDR3 loop is CASSLVAGWDEQFF. In DNA form, the CDR3 reads TGTGCCAGCAGCTTAGTGGCGGGGTGGGATGAGCAGTTCTTC. The chain links TRBV11-2 to TRBJ2-1; TRBD2 might be the D (6 bases). This CDR3 contains 14 residues. Germline values: CDR1 SGHAT, CDR2 FQNNGV. V lost 1 base to trimming and J lost 8 bases, with 12 bases between them.

V is TRBV30 and J is TRBJ1-2; the D gene is possibly TRBD1 (5 bases). The CDR3 covers 17 residues. CDR1 and CDR2 from the germline V gene are GTSNPN and SVGIG (reference sequence). The V and J ends lost 2 bases and 3 bases respectively, with 22 bases between them. The CDR3 here is CAWSSSGARDGYYGYTF. The CDR3, as DNA: TGTGCCTGGAGTTCATCCGGGGCGCGAGACGGGTACTATGGCTACACCTTC. Full variable domain (missing parts from reference TRBV30 and TRBJ1-2): SQTIHQWPATLVQPVGSPLSLECTVEGTSNPNLYWYRQAAGRGLQLLFYSVGIGQISSEVPQNLSASRPQDRQFILSSKKLLLSDSGFYLCAWSSSGARDGYYGYTFGSGTRLTVV.